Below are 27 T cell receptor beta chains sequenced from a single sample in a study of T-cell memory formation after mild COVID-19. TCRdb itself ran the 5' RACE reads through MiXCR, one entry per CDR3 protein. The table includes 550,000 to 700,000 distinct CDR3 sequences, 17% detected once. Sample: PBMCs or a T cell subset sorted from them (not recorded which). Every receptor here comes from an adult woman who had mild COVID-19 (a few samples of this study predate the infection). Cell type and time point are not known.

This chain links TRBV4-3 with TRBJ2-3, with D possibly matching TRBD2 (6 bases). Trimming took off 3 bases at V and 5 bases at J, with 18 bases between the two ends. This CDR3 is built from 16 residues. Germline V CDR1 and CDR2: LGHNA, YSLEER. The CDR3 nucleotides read TGCGCCAGCAGCCACGGGGGTACGGATACGATAGATACGCAGTATTTT. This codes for CASSHGGTDTIDTQYF.

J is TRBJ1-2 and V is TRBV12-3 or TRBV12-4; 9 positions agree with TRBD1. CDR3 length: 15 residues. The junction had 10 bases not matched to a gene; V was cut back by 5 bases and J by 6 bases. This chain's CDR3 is CASSPQSQGADGYTF. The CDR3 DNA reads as TGTGCCAGCAGTCCCCAGTCACAGGGGGCTGATGGCTACACCTTC.

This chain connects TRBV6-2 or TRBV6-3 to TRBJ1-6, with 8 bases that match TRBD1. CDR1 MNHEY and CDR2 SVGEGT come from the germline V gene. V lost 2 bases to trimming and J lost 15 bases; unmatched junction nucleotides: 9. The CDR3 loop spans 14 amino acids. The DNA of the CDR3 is TGTGCCAGCAGTTACGAGGCCGCGGGACAGGACCTCCACTTT. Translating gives CASSYEAAGQDLHF.

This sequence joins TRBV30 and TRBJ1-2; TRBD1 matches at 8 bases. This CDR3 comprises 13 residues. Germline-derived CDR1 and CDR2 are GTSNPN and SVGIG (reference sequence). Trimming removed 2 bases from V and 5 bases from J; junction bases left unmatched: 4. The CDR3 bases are TGTGCCTGGAGTTCAGGGGGCGCGTATGGCTACACCTTC. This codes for CAWSSGGAYGYTF.

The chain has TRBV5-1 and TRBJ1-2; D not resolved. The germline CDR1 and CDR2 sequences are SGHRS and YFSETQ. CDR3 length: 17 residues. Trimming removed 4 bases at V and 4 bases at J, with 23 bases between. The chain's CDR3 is CASSLGLREPSSYGYTF. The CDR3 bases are TGCGCCAGCAGCCTAGGACTGAGGGAGCCCAGTAGCTATGGCTACACCTTC.

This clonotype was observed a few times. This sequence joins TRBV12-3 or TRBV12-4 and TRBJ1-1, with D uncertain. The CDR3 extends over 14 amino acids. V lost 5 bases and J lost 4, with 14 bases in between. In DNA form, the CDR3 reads TGTGCCAGCAGTCCCGCAGGAAAAGCCACTGAAGCTTTCTTT. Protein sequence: CASSPAGKATEAFF.

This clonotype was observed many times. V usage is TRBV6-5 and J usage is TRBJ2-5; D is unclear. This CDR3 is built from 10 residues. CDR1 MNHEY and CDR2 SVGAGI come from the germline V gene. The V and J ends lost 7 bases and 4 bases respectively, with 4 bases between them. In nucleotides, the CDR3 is TGTGCCAGCATCGGAGAGACCCAGTACTTC. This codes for CASIGETQYF.

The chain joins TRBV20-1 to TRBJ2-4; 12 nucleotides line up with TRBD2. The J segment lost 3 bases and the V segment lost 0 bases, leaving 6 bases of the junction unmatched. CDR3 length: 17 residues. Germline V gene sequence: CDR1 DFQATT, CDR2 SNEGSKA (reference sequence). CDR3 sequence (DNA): TGCAGTGCTAGAGATCCCCTAGCGGGAGGGGTCAAAAACATTCAGTACTTC. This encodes CSARDPLAGGVKNIQYF.

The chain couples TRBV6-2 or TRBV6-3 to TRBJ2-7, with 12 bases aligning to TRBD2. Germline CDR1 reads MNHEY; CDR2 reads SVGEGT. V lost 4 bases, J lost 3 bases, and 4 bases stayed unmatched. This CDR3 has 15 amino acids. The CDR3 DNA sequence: TGTGCCAGCAGTTTAACTAGCGGGAGGTTCTACGAGCAGTACTTC. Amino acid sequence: CASSLTSGRFYEQYF.

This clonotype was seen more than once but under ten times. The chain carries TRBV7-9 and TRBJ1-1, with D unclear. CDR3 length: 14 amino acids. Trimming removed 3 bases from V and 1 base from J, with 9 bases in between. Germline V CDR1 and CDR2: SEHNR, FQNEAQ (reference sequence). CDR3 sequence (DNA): TGTGCCAGCAGCTTCGGCTTTTCGAACACTGAAGCTTTCTTT. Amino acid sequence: CASSFGFSNTEAFF.

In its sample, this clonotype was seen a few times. The CDR3 DNA sequence: TGTGCCAGCAGTTCCAGGGACATTTACGATCAGCCCCAGCATTTT. It specifies CASSSRDIYDQPQHF. The chain recombines TRBV12-3 or TRBV12-4 with TRBJ1-5, with D perhaps matching TRBD1 (6 bases). The CDR3 sequence is 15 residues long. Trimming removed 4 bases at V and 5 bases at J, with 15 bases between.

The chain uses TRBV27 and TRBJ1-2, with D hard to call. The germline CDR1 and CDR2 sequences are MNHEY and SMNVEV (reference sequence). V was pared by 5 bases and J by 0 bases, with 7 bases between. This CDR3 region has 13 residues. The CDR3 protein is CASSPQSNYGYTF. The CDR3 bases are TGTGCCAGCAGTCCACAGTCTAACTATGGCTACACCTTC.

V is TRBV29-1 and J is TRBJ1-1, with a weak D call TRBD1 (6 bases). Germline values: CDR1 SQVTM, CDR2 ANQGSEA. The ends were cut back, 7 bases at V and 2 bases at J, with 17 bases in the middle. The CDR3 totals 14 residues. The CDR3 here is CSAQGTGRNTEAFF. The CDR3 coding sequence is TGCAGCGCCCAAGGCACAGGGCGAAACACTGAAGCTTTCTTT.

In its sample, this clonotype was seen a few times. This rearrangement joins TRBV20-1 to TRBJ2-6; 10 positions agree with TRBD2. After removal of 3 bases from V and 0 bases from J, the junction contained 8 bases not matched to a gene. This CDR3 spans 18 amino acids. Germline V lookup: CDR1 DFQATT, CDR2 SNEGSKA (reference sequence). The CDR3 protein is CSASRLAGQLSGANVLTF. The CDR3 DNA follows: TGCAGTGCTAGCAGACTAGCGGGCCAACTCTCTGGGGCCAACGTCCTGACTTTC.

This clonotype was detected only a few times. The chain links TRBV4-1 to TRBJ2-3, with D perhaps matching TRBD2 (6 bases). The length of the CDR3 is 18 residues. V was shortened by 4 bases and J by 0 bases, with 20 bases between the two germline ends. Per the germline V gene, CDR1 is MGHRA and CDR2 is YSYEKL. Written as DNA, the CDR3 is TGCGCCAGCAGCCCAACTCGCTTAGCGGCAGCTAGCACAGATACGCAGTATTTT. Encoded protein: CASSPTRLAAASTDTQYF.

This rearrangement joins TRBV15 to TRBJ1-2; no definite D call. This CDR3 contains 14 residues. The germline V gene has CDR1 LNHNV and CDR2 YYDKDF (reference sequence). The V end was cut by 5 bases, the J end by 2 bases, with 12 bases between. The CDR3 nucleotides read TGTGCCACCAGCTCGGGCAGAGCAAACTATGGCTACACCTTC. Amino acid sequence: CATSSGRANYGYTF.

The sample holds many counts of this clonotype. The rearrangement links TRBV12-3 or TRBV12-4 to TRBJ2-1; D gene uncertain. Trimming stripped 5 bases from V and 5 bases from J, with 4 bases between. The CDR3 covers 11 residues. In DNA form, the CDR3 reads TGTGCCAGCAGTGGAGACAATGAGCAGTTCTTC. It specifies CASSGDNEQFF.

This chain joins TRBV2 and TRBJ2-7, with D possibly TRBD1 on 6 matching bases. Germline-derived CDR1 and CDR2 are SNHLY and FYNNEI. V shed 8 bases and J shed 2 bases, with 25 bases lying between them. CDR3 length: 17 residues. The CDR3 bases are TGTGCCAGCCATAAAACAGGGAATACCGTCCACACCTACGAGCAGTACTTC. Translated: CASHKTGNTVHTYEQYF.

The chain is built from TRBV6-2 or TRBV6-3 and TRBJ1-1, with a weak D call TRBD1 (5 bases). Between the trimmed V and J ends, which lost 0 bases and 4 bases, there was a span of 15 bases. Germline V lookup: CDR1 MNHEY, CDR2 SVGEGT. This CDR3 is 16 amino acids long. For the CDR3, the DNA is TGTGCCAGCAGTTACTCGCCGGGGGGTGGGAGCACTGAAGCTTTCTTT. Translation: CASSYSPGGGSTEAFF.

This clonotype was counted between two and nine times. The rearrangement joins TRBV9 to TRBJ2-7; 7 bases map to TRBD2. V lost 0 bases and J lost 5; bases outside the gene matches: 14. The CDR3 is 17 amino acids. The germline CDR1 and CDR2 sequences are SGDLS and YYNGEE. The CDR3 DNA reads TGTGCCAGCAGCGTAGGGCCGGGGGGTGGTCGCGCCCACGAGCAGTACTTC. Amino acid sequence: CASSVGPGGGRAHEQYF.

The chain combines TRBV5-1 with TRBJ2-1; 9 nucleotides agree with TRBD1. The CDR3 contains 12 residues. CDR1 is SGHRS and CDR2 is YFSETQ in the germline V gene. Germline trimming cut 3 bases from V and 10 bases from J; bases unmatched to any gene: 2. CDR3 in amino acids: CASSWTGVEQFF. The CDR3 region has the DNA TGCGCCAGCAGCTGGACAGGGGTCGAGCAGTTCTTC. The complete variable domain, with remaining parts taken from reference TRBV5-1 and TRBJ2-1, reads KAGVTQTPRYLIKTRGQQVTLSCSPISGHRSVSWYQQTPGQGLQFLFEYFSETQRNKGNFPGRFSGRQFSNSRSEMNVSTLELGDSALYLCASSWTGVEQFFGPGTRLTVL.

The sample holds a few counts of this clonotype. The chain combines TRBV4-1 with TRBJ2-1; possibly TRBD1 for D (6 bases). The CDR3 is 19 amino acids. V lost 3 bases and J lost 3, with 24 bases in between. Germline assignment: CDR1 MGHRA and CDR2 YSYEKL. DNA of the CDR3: TGCGCCAGCAGCCAGGACTTAAAACACAAGGACAGAAACTACAATGAGCAGTTCTTC. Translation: CASSQDLKHKDRNYNEQFF.

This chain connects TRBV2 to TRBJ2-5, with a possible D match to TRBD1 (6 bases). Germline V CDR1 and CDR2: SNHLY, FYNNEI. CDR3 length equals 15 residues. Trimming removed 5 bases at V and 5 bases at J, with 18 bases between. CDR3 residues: CASSLGGEGVETQYF. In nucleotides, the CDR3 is TGTGCCAGCAGTTTAGGTGGAGAGGGGGTCGAGACCCAGTACTTC. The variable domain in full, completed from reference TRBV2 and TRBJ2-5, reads EPEVTQTPSHQVTQMGQEVILRCVPISNHLYFYWYRQILGQKVEFLVSFYNNEISEKSEIFDDQFSVERPDGSNFTLKIRSTKLEDSAMYFCASSLGGEGVETQYFGPGTRLLVL.

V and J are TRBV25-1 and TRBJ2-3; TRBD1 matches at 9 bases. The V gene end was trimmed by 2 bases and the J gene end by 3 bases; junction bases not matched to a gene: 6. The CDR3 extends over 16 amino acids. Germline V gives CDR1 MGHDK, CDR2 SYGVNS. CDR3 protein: CASSEIGTGTTDTQYF. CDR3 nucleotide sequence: TGTGCCAGCAGTGAAATTGGGACAGGGACGACAGATACGCAGTATTTT.

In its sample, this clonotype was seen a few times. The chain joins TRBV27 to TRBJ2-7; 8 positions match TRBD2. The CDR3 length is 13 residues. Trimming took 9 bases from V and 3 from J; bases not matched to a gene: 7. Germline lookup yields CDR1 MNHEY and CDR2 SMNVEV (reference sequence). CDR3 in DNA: TGTGCCAGTAGAGCGGCGGGGGGCTACGAGCAGTACTTC. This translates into CASRAAGGYEQYF.

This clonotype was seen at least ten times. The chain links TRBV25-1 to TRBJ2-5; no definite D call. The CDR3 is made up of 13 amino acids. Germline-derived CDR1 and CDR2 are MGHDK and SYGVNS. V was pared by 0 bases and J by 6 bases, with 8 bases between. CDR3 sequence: CASSEYVGKTQYF. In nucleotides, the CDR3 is TGTGCCAGCAGTGAATATGTCGGAAAGACCCAGTACTTC.

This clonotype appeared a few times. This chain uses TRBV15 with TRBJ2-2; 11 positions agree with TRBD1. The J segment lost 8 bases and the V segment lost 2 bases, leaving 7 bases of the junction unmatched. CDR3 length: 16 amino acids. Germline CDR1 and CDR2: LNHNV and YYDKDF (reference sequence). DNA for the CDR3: TGTGCCACCAGCAGACAAAGGACAGGGGGCTTGGGGGAGCTGTTTTTT. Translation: CATSRQRTGGLGELFF.